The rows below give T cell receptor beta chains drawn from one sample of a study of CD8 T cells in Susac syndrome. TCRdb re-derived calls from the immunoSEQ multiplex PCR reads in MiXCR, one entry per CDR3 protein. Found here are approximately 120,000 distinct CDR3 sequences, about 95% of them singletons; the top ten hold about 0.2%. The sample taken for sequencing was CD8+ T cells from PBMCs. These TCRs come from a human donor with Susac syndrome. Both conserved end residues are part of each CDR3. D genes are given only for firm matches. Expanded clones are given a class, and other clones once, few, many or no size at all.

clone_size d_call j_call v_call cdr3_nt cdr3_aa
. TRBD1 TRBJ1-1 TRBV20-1 TGCAGTGCTAAGACAGGGGGAGATTCGAACACTGAAGCTTTCTTT CSAKTGGDSNTEAFF
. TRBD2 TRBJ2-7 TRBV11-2 TGTGCCAGCAGCTCCTATAGCGGGAGGGGGTACGAGCAGTACTTC CASSSYSGRGYEQYF
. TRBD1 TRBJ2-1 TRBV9 TGTGCCAGCAGCTCACCCTCCGGGACAGGCTCTTACAATGAGCAGTTCTTC CASSSPSGTGSYNEQFF
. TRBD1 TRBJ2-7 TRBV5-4 TGTGCCAGCAGCCCCCAAAGCGCCATGACAGGGAGCCACGAGCAGTACTTC CASSPQSAMTGSHEQYF
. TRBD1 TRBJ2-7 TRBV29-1 TGCAGCGTCCCCGTCCCGGGACAGGGCAACGAGCAGTACTTC CSVPVPGQGNEQYF
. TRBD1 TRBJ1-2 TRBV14 TGTGCCAGCAGCCAAATCGATGGAGGAACAGGGGAAGGCTACACCTTC CASSQIDGGTGEGYTF
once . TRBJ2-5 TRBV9 TGTGCCAGCAGCGGCGGAGGGAGCCAAGAGACCCAGTACTTC CASSGGGSQETQYF
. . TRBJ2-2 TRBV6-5 TGTGCCAGCAGTTACGGGGCAGGGGCTTACACCGGGGAGCTGTTTTTT CASSYGAGAYTGELFF
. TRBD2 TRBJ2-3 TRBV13 TGTGCCAGCGCCAACGGGAGGGCCAAGGGGCGCACAGATACGCAGTATTTT CASANGRAKGRTDTQYF
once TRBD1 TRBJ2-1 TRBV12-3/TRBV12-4 TGTGCCAGCAGCGGACAGGGGGCTGACAATGAGCAGTTCTTC CASSGQGADNEQFF
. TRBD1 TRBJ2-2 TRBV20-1 TGCAGTGCTGGGACAGGGGAACGGGACACCGGGGAGCTGTTTTTT CSAGTGERDTGELFF
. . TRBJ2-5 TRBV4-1 TGCGCCAGCAGCTATTTCCGGGACTACCAAGAGACCCAGTACTTC CASSYFRDYQETQYF
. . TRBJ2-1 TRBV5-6 TGTGCCAGCAGCTTGGAAGTGAGCTCCTACAATGAGCAGTTCTTC CASSLEVSSYNEQFF
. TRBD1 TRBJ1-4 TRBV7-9 TGTGCCAGCAGCCCGCCGACAGGGGCAAATGAAAAACTGTTTTTT CASSPPTGANEKLFF
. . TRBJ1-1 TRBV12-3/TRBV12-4 TGTGCCAGCAGTCCCCCGGTGAGGGGCACTGAAGCTTTCTTT CASSPPVRGTEAFF
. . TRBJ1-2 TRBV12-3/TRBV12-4 TGTGCCACGTGTTTCCTTGGGCTGGGCTACACCTTC CATCFLGLGYTF
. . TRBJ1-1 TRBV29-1 TGCAGCGTTGATATGGAGACTGAAGCTTTCTTT CSVDMETEAFF
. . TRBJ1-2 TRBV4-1 TGCGCCAGCAGCCAAGCGCGGGAGATTAACTATGGCTACACCTTC CASSQAREINYGYTF
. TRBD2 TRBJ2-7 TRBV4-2 TGTGCCAGCAGCCAAGATTATGGCGGGAGGGCCAACGAGCAGTACTTC CASSQDYGGRANEQYF
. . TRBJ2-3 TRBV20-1 TGCAGTGCTAGAGTAATCAACAGGCCTGCAGATACGCAGTATTTT CSARVINRPADTQYF
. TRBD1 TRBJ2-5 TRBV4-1 TGCGCCAGCAGCTTCGACAGGGGACTAGAGACCCAGTACTTC CASSFDRGLETQYF
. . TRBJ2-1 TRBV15 TGTGCCACCAGCGCCCGGGACGGAACTACGCTTTTTGAGGAGCAGTTCTTC CATSARDGTTLFEEQFF
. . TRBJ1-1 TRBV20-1 TGCAGTGCTAGAGTCAGTCTTGAAGCTTTCTTT CSARVSLEAFF
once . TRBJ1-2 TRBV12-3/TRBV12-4 TGTGCCAGCAGTTTGGCGGGGACCGATCCCCATGGCTACACCTTC CASSLAGTDPHGYTF
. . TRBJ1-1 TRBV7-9 TGTGCCAGCATTAAAGGAGCCATGAACACTGAAGCTTTCTTT CASIKGAMNTEAFF
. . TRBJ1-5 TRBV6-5 TGTGCCAGCAGTTTCAATCAGCCCCAGCATTTT CASSFNQPQHF
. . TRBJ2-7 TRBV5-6 TGTGCCAGCAGTCCCGGACACCCATACGAGCAGTACTTC CASSPGHPYEQYF
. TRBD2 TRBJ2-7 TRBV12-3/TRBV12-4 TGTGCCAGCAGTTCCACCCTAGCGGGTGAGCAGTACTTC CASSSTLAGEQYF
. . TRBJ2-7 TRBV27 TGTGCCAGCAGTTTGTCGTTCTCCTACGAGCAGTACTTC CASSLSFSYEQYF
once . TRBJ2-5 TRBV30 TGTGCCTGGAGTGTTGTAGTCTGGGAGACCCAGTACTTC CAWSVVVWETQYF
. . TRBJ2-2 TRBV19 TGTGCCAGTAGTATCATTGGGGGATCCGGGGAGCTGTTTTTT CASSIIGGSGELFF
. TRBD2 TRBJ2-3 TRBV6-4 TGTGCCAGCAGTGACTCGGCGGGGGGGCAAGATACGCAGTATTTT CASSDSAGGQDTQYF
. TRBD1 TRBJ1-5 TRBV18 TGTGCCAGCTCACCAACAGGGGAAGGGATCAATCAGCCCCAGCATTTT CASSPTGEGINQPQHF
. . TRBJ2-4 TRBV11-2 TGTGCCAGCGGGCACGACTACAGGGTGGCCAAAAACATTCAGTACTTC CASGHDYRVAKNIQYF
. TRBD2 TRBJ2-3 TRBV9 TGTGCCAGCAGCGATGAACTAGCGGGTAGCACAGATACGCAGTATTTT CASSDELAGSTDTQYF
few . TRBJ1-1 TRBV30 TGTGCCTGGAGTGTACAAGGGAGTTCTGAAGCTTTCTTT CAWSVQGSSEAFF
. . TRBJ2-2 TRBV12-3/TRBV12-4 TGTGCCAGCACCCTCAAGCTAGCTCCGGAGAGGCTGTTTTTT CASTLKLAPERLFF
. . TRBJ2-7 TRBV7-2 TGTGCCAGCAGCTCGAACCCGGACAGAAACTACGAGCAGTACTTC CASSSNPDRNYEQYF
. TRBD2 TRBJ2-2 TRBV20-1 TGCAGTGCTAGAGATACCCATAGCGGGACCGGGGAGCTGTTTTTT CSARDTHSGTGELFF
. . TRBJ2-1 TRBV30 TGTGCCTGGAGTGTAGAGGCCTGGAGAGATGAGCAGTTCTTC CAWSVEAWRDEQFF
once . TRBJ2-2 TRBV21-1 TGTGCCAGCAGCAAAGAGGGGGCCGGGGAGCTGTTTTTT CASSKEGAGELFF
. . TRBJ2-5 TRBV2 TGTGCCAGCAGTGGGTCCGGGAGCCTGGGGGAGACCCAGTACTTC CASSGSGSLGETQYF
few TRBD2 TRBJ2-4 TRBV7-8 TGTGCCAGCAGCTTATCTCGGGGCGCGGGAGGCCCCACTATTCAGTACTTC CASSLSRGAGGPTIQYF
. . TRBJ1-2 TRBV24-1 TGTGCCACCAGTGATTCCCAAACAGCCTATGGCTACACCTTC CATSDSQTAYGYTF
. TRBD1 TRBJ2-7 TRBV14 TGTGCCAGCAGCCTCGGACAGGGGTTGTTTTACGAGCAGTACTTC CASSLGQGLFYEQYF
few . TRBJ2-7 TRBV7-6 TGTGCCAGCAGCTACAGCTCAGGGTACGAGCAGTACTTC CASSYSSGYEQYF
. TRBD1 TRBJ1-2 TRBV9 TGTGCCAGCGCCGGGACAGGGGATAACTATGGCTACACCTTC CASAGTGDNYGYTF
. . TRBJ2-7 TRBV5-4 TGTGCCAGCAGCGATACAGGTTACGAGCAGTACTTC CASSDTGYEQYF
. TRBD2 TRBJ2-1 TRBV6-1 TGTGCCAGCATCCAGGGACTAGCGGGACCGATCTCCTACAATGAGCAGTTCTTC CASIQGLAGPISYNEQFF
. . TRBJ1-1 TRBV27 TGTGCCAGCAGTTTAGGGGTAGGGGAGAACACTGAAGCTTTCTTT CASSLGVGENTEAFF
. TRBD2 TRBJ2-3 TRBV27 TGTGCCAGCAGTTTATTCCCTAGCGGGGGCGGAGATACGCAGTATTTT CASSLFPSGGGDTQYF
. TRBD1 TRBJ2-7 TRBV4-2 TGTGCCAGCAGCCAGGGACAGGGTCTCATTCCCTACGAGCAGTACTTC CASSQGQGLIPYEQYF
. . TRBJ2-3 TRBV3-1 TGTGCCAGCAGCCAAGATGGGAGCGGAGATACGCAGTATTTT CASSQDGSGDTQYF
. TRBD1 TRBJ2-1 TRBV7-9 TGTGCCAGCAGCCTACGACAGGGTCCATACGATGTTAATGAGCAGTTCTTC CASSLRQGPYDVNEQFF
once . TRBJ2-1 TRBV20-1 TGCAGTGCTAGAGGGTGGCGAAACTACAATGAGCAGTTCTTC CSARGWRNYNEQFF
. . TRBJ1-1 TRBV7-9 TGTGCCAGCAGCTTAGGTTCACAGGAGGAAGCTTTCTTT CASSLGSQEEAFF
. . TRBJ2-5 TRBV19 TGTGCCAGTAGTATCCGTTTCTCATTCCAAGAGACCCAGTACTTC CASSIRFSFQETQYF
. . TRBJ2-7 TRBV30 TGTGCCTGGACTTCAGGAAACTACGAGCAGTACTTC CAWTSGNYEQYF
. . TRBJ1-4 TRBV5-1 TGCGCCAGCAGCTTGGTAGGGGACGAAAAACTGTTTTTT CASSLVGDEKLFF